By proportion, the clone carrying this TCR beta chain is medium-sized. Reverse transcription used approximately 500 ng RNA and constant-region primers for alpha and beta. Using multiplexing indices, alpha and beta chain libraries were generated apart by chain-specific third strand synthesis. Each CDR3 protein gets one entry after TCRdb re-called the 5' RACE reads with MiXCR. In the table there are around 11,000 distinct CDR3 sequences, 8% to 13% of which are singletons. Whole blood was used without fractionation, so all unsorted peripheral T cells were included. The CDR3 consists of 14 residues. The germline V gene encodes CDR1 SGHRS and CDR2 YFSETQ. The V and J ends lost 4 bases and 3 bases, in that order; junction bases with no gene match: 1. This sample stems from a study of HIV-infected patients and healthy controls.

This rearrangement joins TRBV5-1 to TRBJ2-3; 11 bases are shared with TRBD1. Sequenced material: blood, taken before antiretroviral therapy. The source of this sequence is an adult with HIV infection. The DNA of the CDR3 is TGCGCCAGCAGCCGGGACAGGGGGACAGATACGCAGTATTTT. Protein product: CASSRDRGTDTQYF.